The clone carrying this T cell receptor beta chain has a handful of counts. Its antigen is not identified. The CDR3 is 15 amino acids. CDR1 is MGHRA and CDR2 is YSYEKL in the germline V gene. Trimming removed 1 base at V and 1 base at J, with 10 bases between. These data are taken from a study of T-cell memory formation after mild COVID-19. Overall study findings and caveats: Researchers could not confirm that second-wave clones peaking on day 37 targeted SARS-CoV-2. Balance between CD4 and CD8 was seen in clones contracting day 15 to 85, and a CD4+ lean was seen in later expanders. Mostly located in CM and EM were contracting CD4+ clones, with contracting CD8+ clones located in EMRA. Some responding clones appeared in pre-infection memory, suggesting cross-reactive memory joined.

Using its own MiXCR run on the 5' RACE reads, TCRdb lists one record per CDR3 protein. This sample carries hundreds of thousands of distinct CDR3 sequences, roughly 17% of them seen once, and the ten largest clones take about 23%. Sequenced material: PBMCs or a T cell subset sorted from them (not recorded which). The chain has TRBV4-1 and TRBJ1-1; D is unclear. This TCR came from a man aged 18 to 35 who had mild COVID-19 (a few samples of this study predate the infection). Cell type and time point are not known. The CDR3 is CASSQGPSSNTEAFF. The CDR3 DNA reads as TGCGCCAGCAGCCAAGGTCCCAGTTCGAACACTGAAGCTTTCTTT.